These 24 T cell receptor beta chains came from one sample sequenced in a study of shared clonotypes between healthy human individuals. This table comes from immunoSEQ multiplex PCR, and its TCRdb copy is limited to in-frame clones, with some not included. The table lists some 1 million clones, roughly 70% of them singletons. The sample consisted of memory CD4+ T cells sorted from blood. The subset: CD45RA-negative fraction. Every receptor here comes from a young man in good health.

This clone was seen only once. V is TRBV27 and J is TRBJ1-4, with D possibly matching TRBD1 (5 bases). Germline V gene data show CDR1 as MNHEY and CDR2 as SMNVEV (reference sequence). The CDR3 extends over 15 amino acids. V was shortened by 0 bases and J by 5 bases, with 10 bases between the two germline ends. This chain's CDR3 is CASSLSDGGNEKLFF. The CDR3 region has the DNA TGTGCCAGCAGTTTATCGGACGGGGGGAATGAAAAACTGTTTTTT.

V gene TRBV30 combines with J gene TRBJ1-1; tentatively, D is TRBD1 (5 bases). This CDR3 has 12 amino acids. V lost 2 bases and J 10 bases, leaving 14 bases between the germline ends. The germline V gene has CDR1 GTSNPN and CDR2 SVGIG (reference sequence). The CDR3 sequence is CAWSPGGVGAFF. DNA of the CDR3: TGTGCCTGGAGTCCCGGGGGGGTGGGAGCTTTCTTT.

This clone was seen just once. V is TRBV6-1 and J is TRBJ2-7; 7 bases align to TRBD1. Germline trimming cut 4 bases from V and 5 bases from J; bases unmatched to any gene: 8. Germline-derived CDR1 and CDR2 are MNHNS and SASEGT. The CDR3 covers 14 residues. The DNA of the CDR3 is TGTGCCAGCAGTGTCAGGGGGAACGGGAACGAGCAGTACTTC. Its translation is CASSVRGNGNEQYF.

J is TRBJ1-2 and V is TRBV5-1; TRBD1 aligns across 8 bases. The CDR3 contains 15 residues. J gave up 6 bases and V 0 bases, and 7 bases lay outside the gene matches. Germline V gene data show CDR1 as SGHRS and CDR2 as YFSETQ. CDR3 residues: CASSLEGNRGDGYTF. The CDR3 nucleotides are TGCGCCAGCAGCTTGGAAGGAAACAGGGGGGATGGCTACACCTTC. The full variable domain, its missing parts supplied by reference TRBV5-1 and TRBJ1-2, is KAGVTQTPRYLIKTRGQQVTLSCSPISGHRSVSWYQQTPGQGLQFLFEYFSETQRNKGNFPGRFSGRQFSNSRSEMNVSTLELGDSALYLCASSLEGNRGDGYTFGSGTRLTVV.

This chain links TRBV5-5 with TRBJ2-5; maybe TRBD2 (5 bases). V gave up 4 bases and J gave up 2 bases, with 15 bases separating them. Germline CDR1 reads SGHKS; CDR2 reads YYEKEE (reference sequence). The CDR3 loop spans 15 amino acids. CDR3 region: CASSRLSGSQETQYF. DNA of the CDR3: TGTGCCAGCAGCCGCCTGAGCGGCTCACAAGAGACCCAGTACTTC.

The chain recombines TRBV11-2 with TRBJ1-4; TRBD1 agrees at 9 bases. The CDR3 extends over 15 amino acids. The V segment lost 5 bases and the J segment 8 bases; nucleotides outside the gene matches: 9. The V gene's germline CDR1 is SGHAT and CDR2 FQNNGV. The CDR3 loop reads CASSVAGTGNEKLFF. The CDR3 DNA follows: TGTGCCAGCAGCGTCGCCGGGACAGGGAACGAAAAACTGTTTTTT.

This chain joins TRBV5-4 and TRBJ1-1; TRBD1 agrees at 7 bases. CDR3 length: 15 residues. The germline CDR1 and CDR2 sequences are SGHNT and YYREEE (reference sequence). V lost 1 base, J lost 0 bases, and 3 bases stayed unmatched. CDR3 amino acids: CASSLPGQMNTEAFF. Here the CDR3 DNA reads TGTGCCAGCAGCTTGCCGGGACAGATGAACACTGAAGCTTTCTTT.

The chain joins TRBV5-8 to TRBJ2-5; 7 bases align to TRBD1. CDR1 and CDR2 (germline): SGHTS, YDEGEE. J was trimmed by 4 bases and V by 0 bases; bases with no gene match: 3. The CDR3 length is 14 residues. The CDR3, as DNA: TGTGCCAGCAGCTTGGGACAGGGACGAGAGACCCAGTACTTC. It yields the protein CASSLGQGRETQYF. Full variable domain (rest looked up from reference TRBV5-8 and TRBJ2-5): EAGVTQSPTHLIKTRGQQATLRCSPISGHTSVYWYQQALGLGLQFLLWYDEGEERNRGNFPPRFSGRQFPNYSSELNVNALELEDSALYLCASSLGQGRETQYFGPGTRLLVL.

V gene TRBV5-1 combines with J gene TRBJ2-2, with TRBD1 as a possible D gene (5 bases). The length of the CDR3 is 13 residues. Germline V lookup: CDR1 SGHRS, CDR2 YFSETQ. The V and J ends lost 7 bases and 4 bases respectively, with 11 bases between them. CDR3 loop: CASVSDSTGELFF. The CDR3 DNA sequence: TGCGCCAGCGTCTCAGACAGCACCGGGGAGCTGTTTTTT.

This chain uses TRBV19 with TRBJ1-3; unclear D gene. With 4 bases removed from V and 4 bases from J, the gap between germline ends came to 14 bases. CDR3 size: 15 residues. Germline V gene data show CDR1 as LNHDA and CDR2 as SQIVND (reference sequence). In nucleotides, the CDR3 is TGTGCCAGTAGTACACGACCCGACGGGGGAAACACCATATATTTT. Encoded protein: CASSTRPDGGNTIYF. Variable domain in full (rest from reference TRBV19 and TRBJ1-3): DGGITQSPKYLFRKEGQNVTLSCEQNLNHDAMYWYRQDPGQGLRLIYYSQIVNDFQKGDIAEGYSVSREKKESFPLTVTSAQKNPTAFYLCASSTRPDGGNTIYFGEGSWLTVV.

The V and J genes are TRBV30 and TRBJ2-7; no clear D. The CDR3 length is 12 residues. The germline V gene encodes CDR1 GTSNPN and CDR2 SVGIG (reference sequence). Trimming pared 1 base from V and 4 bases from J, leaving 8 bases between. The CDR3: CAWSGNGYEQYF. The CDR3 DNA follows: TGTGCCTGGAGTGGAAACGGGTACGAGCAGTACTTC.

This clone was observed many times. J is TRBJ1-5 and V is TRBV23-1; D may be TRBD1 (6 bases). TRBV23-1 falls under the ORF class, with uncertain function. V dropped 2 bases and J dropped 4 bases, with 12 bases sitting between them. The CDR3 totals 15 residues. The DNA for the CDR3 is TGCGCCAGCAGTCAAGGGGGGGCCCAAAATCAGCCCCAGCATTTT. Translated: CASSQGGAQNQPQHF.

J is TRBJ1-1 and V is TRBV27; no clear D. Germline V gives CDR1 MNHEY, CDR2 SMNVEV (reference sequence). The CDR3 spans 13 residues. The V end lost 5 bases, the J end lost 3 bases, and 10 bases lay between the germline ends. The CDR3 protein is CASSPRRHTEAFF. CDR3 DNA: TGTGCCAGCAGTCCCCGGCGCCACACTGAAGCTTTCTTT.

V is TRBV5-1 and J is TRBJ2-4, with D possibly being TRBD2 (6 bases). This CDR3 comprises 15 residues. V was shortened by 4 bases and J by 6 bases, with 17 bases between the two germline ends. Germline CDR1 SGHRS, CDR2 YFSETQ. CDR3 amino acids: CASSGDSRDLNIQYF. CDR3 nucleotide sequence: TGCGCCAGCAGCGGCGATTCCCGGGACTTAAACATTCAGTACTTC.

This chain connects TRBV7-6 to TRBJ2-3; the match to TRBD2 covers 13 bases. Trimming took 5 bases from V and 2 from J; bases not matched to a gene: 10. The germline gives CDR1 SGHVS, CDR2 FNYEAQ. The CDR3 is 18 residues long. DNA for the CDR3: TGTGCCAGCAGCCTCCGGACTAGCGGGGGTGGGGCCACAGATACGCAGTATTTT. This translates into CASSLRTSGGGATDTQYF.

The rearrangement joins TRBV7-6 to TRBJ2-1; 10 nucleotides line up with TRBD2. The CDR3 loop spans 15 amino acids. J was trimmed by 11 bases and V by 1 base; bases with no gene match: 8. Germline V gene data show CDR1 as SGHVS and CDR2 as FNYEAQ. CDR3 bases: TGTGCCAGCAGCTTAGGGCTAGCGGGAGATCAAAAGCAGTTCTTC. Translating gives CASSLGLAGDQKQFF.

CDR3 region: CASRVRPGTTYNEQFF. The CDR3 region has the DNA TGTGCCAGCAGGGTCCGACCCGGGACCACCTACAATGAGCAGTTCTTC. V gene TRBV2 combines with J gene TRBJ2-1; the D gene could be TRBD1 or TRBD2 (5 bases each). V was cut by 6 bases and J by 2 bases, with 17 bases left in between. Germline CDR1 reads SNHLY; CDR2 reads FYNNEI. The CDR3 is made up of 16 amino acids.

The chain carries TRBV4-3 and TRBJ2-3; TRBD2 matches at 7 bases. The CDR3 consists of 17 residues. With V trimmed by 0 bases and J by 7 bases, 13 bases remained unmatched. The germline V gene encodes CDR1 LGHNA and CDR2 YSLEER. In DNA, the CDR3 is TGCGCCAGCAGCCAAGATCGGTCAGGAGCGGGGAGGAATACGCAGTATTTT. Translation gives CASSQDRSGAGRNTQYF.

This chain links TRBV6-1 with TRBJ1-2; D remains unclear. Germline CDR1 MNHNS, CDR2 SASEGT. The V and J ends lost 3 bases and 6 bases respectively, with 17 bases between them. This CDR3 has 15 amino acids. The CDR3 reads CASSEGRVGQDGYTF. CDR3 sequence (DNA): TGTGCCAGCAGTGAGGGAAGAGTGGGCCAAGATGGCTACACCTTC.

This clone was seen more than once but under ten times. The chain carries TRBV7-9 and TRBJ2-1; no clear D gene. CDR3 length equals 14 residues. Germline CDR1 SEHNR, CDR2 FQNEAQ (reference sequence). V lost 3 bases and J lost 6, with 12 bases in between. Here the CDR3 reads CASSFPTVPNEQFF. The CDR3, as DNA: TGTGCCAGCAGCTTCCCCACGGTCCCCAATGAGCAGTTCTTC. The entire variable domain, with the rest obtained from reference TRBV7-9 and TRBJ2-1, is as follows: DTGVSQNPRHKITKRGQNVTFRCDPISEHNRLYWYRQTLGQGPEFLTYFQNEAQLEKSRLLSDRFSAERPKGSFSTLEIQRTEQGDSAMYLCASSFPTVPNEQFFGPGTRLTVL.

This clone was counted between two and nine times. V is TRBV6-5 and J is TRBJ1-1; D ambiguous. Germline values: CDR1 MNHEY, CDR2 SVGAGI. The CDR3 sequence is 13 residues long. Trimming cost V 2 bases and J 1 base, with 5 bases left between them. The CDR3 coding sequence is TGTGCCAGCAGTTACATCTGGAACACTGAAGCTTTCTTT. This sequence encodes CASSYIWNTEAFF.

The chain carries TRBV6-5 and TRBJ2-7, with D hard to call. CDR1 is MNHEY, CDR2 SVGAGI, per germline. The CDR3 is 15 amino acids. Trimming stripped 0 bases from V and 2 bases from J, with 11 bases between. The CDR3 nucleotides are TGTGCCAGCAGTTACTCGACTGTCAGCCCCTACGAGCAGTACTTC. It yields the protein CASSYSTVSPYEQYF.

The rearrangement links TRBV14 to TRBJ2-7; 7 nucleotides agree with TRBD2. Germline-derived CDR1 and CDR2 are SGHDN and FVKESK. The CDR3 extends over 16 amino acids. The ends lost 5 bases at V and 5 bases at J; junction bases unmatched: 15. The CDR3 region is CASSSYLGTTYDEQYF. The CDR3 coding sequence is TGTGCCAGCAGCTCGTACCTCGGGACTACTTACGACGAGCAGTACTTC.

A remark on this clone: The same CDR3 arises from other DNA sequences in this sample as well. The chain employs TRBV6-1 and TRBJ1-5; maybe TRBD1 (5 bases). Germline V gene lookup returns CDR1 MNHNS and CDR2 SASEGT. Trimming shortened V by 1 base and J by 2 bases, and 6 bases separated the two germline ends. The CDR3 sequence is 14 residues long. CDR3 nucleotides: TGTGCCAGCAGTGAAGGAGGGGGCAATCAGCCCCAGCATTTT. Translating gives CASSEGGGNQPQHF.